These T cell receptor beta chains were read from a single sample in a study of T cell responses to AZD1222 COVID-19 vaccine. Using immunoSEQ multiplex PCR, the repertoire was profiled, and TCRdb retains in-frame clones only, with some absent. The data show fewer than 150,000 clones, about 85% seen once. The specimen was peripheral blood, collected on day 0 of AZD1222 vaccination. The source of these receptors is an adult in good health. Each CDR3 is given with its conserved first and last residue. A D gene is named only where the DNA matches it firmly. The size entry is marked missing in some rows and otherwise reads once, few, many or a size class.

j_call,clone_size,v_call,d_call,cdr3_aa,cdr3_nt
TRBJ1-1,.,TRBV6-5,TRBD1,CASIPGQMNTEAFF,TGTGCCAGCATTCCGGGACAGATGAACACTGAAGCTTTCTTT
TRBJ2-1,.,TRBV5-6,TRBD1,CASSLGRTGIYNEQFF,TGTGCCAGCAGCTTGGGAAGGACAGGTATATACAATGAGCAGTTCTTC
TRBJ1-3,.,TRBV19,.,CASSPNRAAGNTIYF,TGTGCCAGTAGTCCCAACAGGGCCGCTGGAAACACCATATATTTT
TRBJ2-2,once,TRBV4-3,.,CASSHSRGANTGELFF,TGCGCCAGCAGCCACAGCCGGGGCGCGAACACCGGGGAGCTGTTTTTT
TRBJ1-6,.,TRBV28,.,CATSSSSSYNSPLHF,TGTGCCACCTCATCCTCGAGCTCCTATAATTCACCCCTCCACTTT
TRBJ1-1,once,TRBV27,.,CASSLRGPNTEAFF,TGTGCCAGCTCCCTAAGGGGACCGAACACTGAAGCTTTCTTT
TRBJ2-2,.,TRBV5-1,.,CASSLEDADGELFF,TGCGCCAGCAGCTTGGAGGACGCGGACGGGGAGCTGTTTTTT
TRBJ1-2,.,TRBV28,.,CASSFVETVHSNAGYTF,TGTGCCAGCAGTTTCGTAGAGACCGTGCATTCCAATGCTGGCTACACCTTC
TRBJ2-2,once,TRBV14,.,CASSLLGGPGELFF,TGTGCCAGCAGCCTGTTGGGTGGTCCCGGGGAGCTGTTTTTT
TRBJ1-6,.,TRBV18,TRBD1,CASSPKTGDHSPLHF,TGTGCCAGCTCACCTAAGACAGGGGATCATTCACCCCTCCACTTT
TRBJ1-3,.,TRBV18,.,CASSPPVLSGNTIYF,TGTGCCAGCTCACCACCGGTTCTCTCTGGAAACACCATATATTTT
TRBJ1-2,.,TRBV5-1,.,CASSLGGNYGYTF,TGCGCCAGCAGCTTGGGTGGGAACTATGGCTACACCTTC
TRBJ2-1,.,TRBV5-1,.,CASSLPRDGPSAGASYNEQFF,TGCGCCAGCAGCCTGCCACGAGACGGGCCGAGTGCGGGGGCGTCCTACAATGAGCAGTTCTTC
TRBJ2-2,few,TRBV9,.,CASSVGRGMSTGELFF,TGTGCCAGCAGCGTAGGTAGGGGGATGAGCACCGGGGAGCTGTTTTTT
TRBJ1-4,.,TRBV5-1,.,CASSPWTSTNEKLFF,TGCGCCAGCAGCCCGTGGACGTCGACTAATGAAAAACTGTTTTTT
TRBJ2-3,once,TRBV10-3,TRBD2,CAISEAKTSGGALDTQYF,TGTGCCATCAGTGAGGCAAAAACTAGCGGGGGGGCCTTAGATACGCAGTATTTT
TRBJ2-3,.,TRBV24-1,TRBD2,CATSHRTSGGTDTQYF,TGTGCCACCAGCCATCGGACTAGCGGGGGAACAGATACGCAGTATTTT
TRBJ1-4,few,TRBV5-5,TRBD1,CASTFRDSGYEKLFF,TGTGCCAGCACCTTCCGGGACAGTGGATACGAAAAACTGTTTTTT
TRBJ2-2,.,TRBV7-3,TRBD2,CASSPEPGLARAGELFF,TGTGCCAGCAGCCCAGAACCGGGACTAGCGCGGGCCGGGGAGCTGTTTTTT
TRBJ2-7,once,TRBV6-2/TRBV6-3,.,CASSYSTPPKQYF,TGTGCCAGCAGTTACTCGACTCCCCCCAAGCAGTACTTC
TRBJ2-7,.,TRBV24-1,TRBD1,CATSDRTGTNFHEQYF,TGTGCCACCAGTGACAGGACAGGTACAAACTTCCACGAGCAGTACTTC
TRBJ2-2,.,TRBV7-8,TRBD1,CASSPKTGMNTGELFF,TGTGCCAGCAGCCCAAAGACAGGGATGAACACCGGGGAGCTGTTTTTT
TRBJ2-5,.,TRBV6-5,.,CASSETNKPRAQYF,TGTGCCAGCAGCGAGACTAACAAACCGCGAGCCCAGTACTTC
TRBJ1-5,.,TRBV7-2,.,CASSPRGYPNQPQHF,TGTGCCAGCAGCCCTAGAGGCTATCCTAATCAGCCCCAGCATTTT
TRBJ2-3,once,TRBV6-1,.,CASSEPGLSTDTQYF,TGTGCCAGCAGTGAGCCGGGACTTTCCACAGATACGCAGTATTTT
TRBJ1-6,.,TRBV24-1,TRBD1,CATSEGQGHNSPLHF,TGTGCCACCAGTGAGGGACAGGGACACAATTCACCCCTCCACTTT
TRBJ1-3,.,TRBV13,.,CASSLQGTGNTIYF,TGTGCCAGCAGCTTACAGGGGACTGGAAACACCATATATTTT
TRBJ2-7,.,TRBV6-2/TRBV6-3,.,CASSYGAGSEQYF,TGTGCCAGCAGTTACGGAGCTGGGAGTGAGCAGTACTTC
TRBJ2-2,.,TRBV9,.,CASSGSTGPTGELFF,TGTGCCAGCAGTGGTTCCACAGGGCCCACCGGGGAGCTGTTTTTT